This TCR beta chain was observed in a study of regulatory T cells in long-lasting Graves disease (dated by TCRdb to the early 2020s). About the investigation overall: Persistent Graves' disease was defined as persistently positive TSH receptor autoantibodies together with antithyroid drug treatment for over 5 years. In the clinical cohort, patients with persistent Graves' disease had used antithyroid drugs for an average of roughly 10 years. A total of roughly 33 samples were covered by TCR sequencing, comprising 13 persistent and around 20 newly diagnosed Graves' disease patients. The study was registered as a clinical trial and conducted in China. This study used TCR sequencing and RNA sequencing of peripheral blood to compare persistent Graves' disease patients against newly diagnosed Graves' disease patients. Overall results and qualifications from the work: The study examined only peripheral blood because the primary lesion, thyroid tissue, could not be accessed. The authors acknowledged the small sample size as a limitation that may reduce accuracy. Persistent disease showed preferential use of TRBV28, TRBJ1-2 and TRBJ2-5, whereas newly diagnosed disease favored TRBV20-1 and TRBJ2-1. Persistent Graves' disease patients showed lower TCR Shannon entropy and fewer highly expanded clones than newly diagnosed patients, suggesting clonal expansion. Sequencing and analysis were restricted to the TCR beta chain. A larger number of public clonotypes was shared among persistent patients (approximately 3,000) than among newly diagnosed patients (around 890).

Preparation of the library involved multiplex PCR. Data came from an Illumina HiSeq 4000. CDR3 regions were amplified by Arm-PCR with iRepertoire HTBI primers to construct TCR beta libraries. Gel purification was performed on PCR products prior to sequencing. The study's processing was this. Across samples, around 58 TRBV and 13 to 15 TRBJ segments were identified and used for gene usage analysis of CDR3 amino acid clonotypes. COPE and FqMerger were used to merge the filtered high-quality paired reads into contigs. Contigs were aligned with BLAST to IMGT TRBV, TRBD and TRBJ reference genes, and CDR3 was defined per IMGT. Clonotypes above 0.1% frequency were classified as highly expanded clones. Shannon entropy was used to measure repertoire diversity, and the Gini coefficient was used to measure V-J evenness. A clonotype was considered public if more than one individual shared it. Clones were called with MiXCR by TCRdb after fastp trimmed the public reads at Q25, and only in-frame beta chains were retained. For every CDR3 protein sequence, its rows merge into one entry that carries the most common genes and DNA. The V and J calls shown here were made by TCRdb, not taken from the authors' results. The sample data list roughly 500,000 distinct CDR3 sequences, and approximately 23% of these were observed just once. The ten largest clones capture under 15% of the sample.

The time point label of this sample denotes: persistent/refractory GD, antithyroid drugs over 5 years with positive TRAb. For both TCR sequencing and RNA sequencing, RNA was extracted from PBMCs in TRIzol. Graves' disease was diagnosed according to American Thyroid Association guidelines. Recruitment of patients was carried out at an endocrinology department in Xi'an, China. Each patient gave about 9.1 milliliters of peripheral blood, collected in an EDTA anticoagulant tube. PBMCs were isolated by Ficoll Paque Plus density gradient separation without further T cell sorting. An Agilent 2100 Bioanalyzer and agarose gel were used to check RNA quality, while a NanoDrop 2000 measured RNA concentration. The germline V gene encodes CDR1 SGHRS and CDR2 YFSETQ. The germline ends are 17 bases apart after V is trimmed by 5 bases and J by 5 bases. There are 15 amino acids in the CDR3, from cysteine to phenylalanine inclusive. CDR3 DNA is the only sequence kept; it has 45 bases, read in frame from the first base.

With respect to this clonotype: This clone's antigen is unknown. Base qualities are missing; no much larger clone stands one base away.

The clonotype comes from a female donor with Graves disease. The chain was built from TRBV5-1 and TRBJ1-5, and perhaps TRBD1 as D gene, on 5 matching bases. The source was peripheral blood mononuclear cells (PBMCs), collected when the disease was refractory, from a patient treated with antithyroid drugs. DNA sequence: TGCGCCAGCAGTCGGGGGGAGATCGTCTATCAGCCCCAGCATTTT. Its amino acids are CASSRGEIVYQPQHF.